Detailed here is one TCR beta chain. Its antigen is not known. As to time point: baseline pretreatment blood. Treatment noted: 15 Gy SBRT to primary tumor, nephrectomy 4 weeks later. Serial blood draws occurred at baseline and 2 and 4 weeks post-SBRT. The assay was immunoSEQ multiplex PCR, and TCRdb's table has in-frame clones only and misses some. The table records some 110,000 clones, 82% of them present only once. The sample belongs to a study of radiation and T cells in renal cell carcinoma. In the study overall: Nephrectomy followed 15 Gy stereotactic body radiation by 4 weeks.

Overall study results and limits: Top tumor clonotypes rose in blood 2 weeks post-radiation, then contracted.

The sample here was blood, taken from a patient whose treatment included radiotherapy and nephrectomy. The TCR sequence derives from a woman aged 55-75 years with renal cell carcinoma.

The CDR3 DNA reads as TGTGCCAGCAGACCCACCCCACGCTCTGGAAACACCATATATTTT. Protein product: CASRPTPRSGNTIYF. This chain connects TRBV27 to TRBJ1-3; unclear D gene. The CDR3 length is 15 residues. V was shortened by 6 bases and J by 0 bases, with 12 bases between the two germline ends. The germline gives CDR1 MNHEY, CDR2 SMNVEV (reference sequence).